This TCR beta chain was profiled in a study of T-cell reconstitution after alpha-beta-depleted transplantation in children. Germline V gene sequence: CDR1 SGHRS, CDR2 YFSETQ. This CDR3 has 15 residues. J gave up 3 bases and V 4 bases, and 5 bases lay outside the gene matches. Comment on this clonotype: Its matching antigen is unknown.

Overall study findings and caveats: Reportedly, roughly two months post-transplant, alpha-beta T cells arose from several hundred expanded graft clones.

Preparation of the TCRbeta library involved a method that used unique molecular identifiers. TCRdb fed the PCR reads into MiXCR, producing one record per CDR3 protein. The sample carries some 450,000 distinct CDR3 sequences, 43% recorded once. This chain uses TRBV5-1 with TRBJ2-7, with 12 bases identical to TRBD1. The sequenced sample was PBMCs, obtained before TCRalphabeta/CD19-depleted stem cell transplant. The clonotype was recovered from a girl aged 2 to 10 with aplastic anemia, due to receive a stem cell transplant. DNA for the CDR3: TGCGCCAGCAGCGCCGGGACAGGGGGCAACTACGAGCAGTACTTC. Translation gives CASSAGTGGNYEQYF.